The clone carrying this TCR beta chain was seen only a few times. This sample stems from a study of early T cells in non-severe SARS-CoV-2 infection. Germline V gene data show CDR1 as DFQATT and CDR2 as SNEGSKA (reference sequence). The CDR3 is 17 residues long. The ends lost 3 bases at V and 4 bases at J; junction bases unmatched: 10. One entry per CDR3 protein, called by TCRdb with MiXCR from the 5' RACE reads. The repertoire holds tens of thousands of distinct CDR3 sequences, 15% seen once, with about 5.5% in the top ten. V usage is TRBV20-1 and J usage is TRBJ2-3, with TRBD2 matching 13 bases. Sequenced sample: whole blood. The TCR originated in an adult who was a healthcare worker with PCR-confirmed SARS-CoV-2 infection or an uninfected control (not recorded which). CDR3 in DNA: TGCAGTGCTAGGGGGGCAGGGACTAGCGGGATAGCAGATACGCAGTATTTT. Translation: CSARGAGTSGIADTQYF.